These 2 T cell receptor beta chains were sequenced from one sample in a study of blood T cell repertoires in COVID-19. Sequencing was performed with immunoSEQ multiplex PCR; in TCRdb, only in-frame clones are kept and a portion is missing. The table lists 65,000 to 90,000 clones, 80% to 85% of them singletons. The specimen was peripheral blood. All receptors come from a human donor in a cohort sampled during active COVID-19.

The chain couples TRBV6-5 to TRBJ1-3, with 10 bases that match TRBD1. The CDR3 is 15 amino acids. The junction had 3 bases not matched to a gene; V was cut back by 7 bases and J by 0 bases. Germline-derived CDR1 and CDR2 are MNHEY and SVGAGI. The CDR3: CASNGQGVSGNTIYF. As DNA, the CDR3 is TGTGCCAGCAATGGACAGGGGGTCTCTGGAAACACCATATATTTT.

This chain links TRBV18 with TRBJ2-3, with TRBD2 matching 8 bases. The CDR3 is 17 amino acids. The germline CDR1 and CDR2 sequences are KGHSH and LQKENI. V trimming: 6 bases; J trimming: 0 bases; junction bases outside the gene matches: 11. DNA of the CDR3: TGTGCCAGCTCCCCGGCCTACGCGGGGGGCAGCACAGATACGCAGTATTTT. Translation: CASSPAYAGGSTDTQYF. Looking up the rest from reference TRBV18 and TRBJ2-3 gives the full variable domain: NAGVMQNPRHLVRRRGQEARLRCSPMKGHSHVYWYRQLPEEGLKFMVYLQKENIIDESGMPKERFSAEFPKEGPSILRIQQVVRGDSAAYFCASSPAYAGGSTDTQYFGPGTRLTVL.